This TCR beta chain was recovered during a study of OX40 agonist ivuxolimab in advanced cancers. Study information: Participants could have had prior anti-PD-1, anti-PD-L1 or anti-CTLA-4 therapy, and around 43% had some.

At cycle 4 day 1, cycle 7 day 1, and baseline, blood was sampled. Germline V CDR1 and CDR2: ENHRY, SYGVKD. The CDR3 consists of 18 residues. The J segment lost 8 bases and the V segment lost 0 bases, leaving 11 bases of the junction unmatched. TCRdb's copy holds only in-frame clones and misses some; the assay was immunoSEQ multiplex PCR. The table has roughly 60,000 clones, 75% to 95% seen once. The sample here was CD4+ or CD8+ T cells sorted from blood, taken in a trial of the OX40 agonist ivuxolimab. This clonotype was sampled from an adult with an advanced solid tumor such as melanoma, head and neck, liver or kidney cancer. The chain recombines TRBV10-3 with TRBJ2-1; 12 bases map to TRBD1. The CDR3 reads CAISESGVGQGAIDEQFF. The CDR3 DNA sequence: TGTGCCATCAGTGAGTCTGGGGTGGGACAGGGGGCCATCGATGAGCAGTTCTTC.